This T cell receptor (beta chain) was profiled in a study of shared clonotypes between healthy human individuals. Overall study findings and caveats: Unshared clonotypes carried lower generation probabilities than those common to all four donors.

V trimming: 4 bases; J trimming: 7 bases; junction bases outside the gene matches: 11. This CDR3 region has 17 residues. Germline V gene data show CDR1 as SGDLS and CDR2 as YYNGEE. Notes on this clone: Its specificity is unknown.

An assay was performed, and its level was deep. Authors' data handling: ImmunoSEQ gave junction-only sequences without quality scores, so filtering differed. Assay: immunoSEQ multiplex PCR; the TCRdb copy retains only in-frame clones and omits some. V and J calls and clone size are copied from that table; D and trimming were computed from the DNA. The sample has about 600,000 clones; approximately 97% are singletons. Sequencing input: naive CD4+ T cells sorted from blood. Subset specified: CD45RA+ positively selected. The TCR comes from a woman in her twenties or thirties in good health. This rearrangement joins TRBV9 to TRBJ2-1; 13 bases map to TRBD2. The CDR3 DNA follows: TGTGCCAGCAGCACTAACCTACTAGCGGGAGGGCCTAATGAGCAGTTCTTC. This codes for CASSTNLLAGGPNEQFF.